This TCR beta chain was identified in a study of type 1 regulatory T cells. A single record per CDR3 protein comes from TCRdb applying MiXCR to the reads. The sample carries 40,000 to 50,000 distinct CDR3 sequences, over 9% recorded once. This clonotype was recorded at least ten times. What it recognizes is unknown. The CDR3 has 15 amino acids. In germline, CDR1 is SGHRS, CDR2 YFSETQ. V was cut by 3 bases and J by 1 base, with 13 bases left in between. The sample consisted of cultured non-Tr1 T cells, either the whole culture or a sorted T cell fraction (not recorded which). This sequence was found in a human donor in good health. The chain uses TRBV5-1 and TRBJ2-5; D uncertain. The CDR3 protein is CASSSGSITQETQYF. The CDR3 DNA is TGCGCCAGCAGCTCCGGGTCCATCACCCAAGAGACCCAGTACTTC.